This T cell receptor (beta chain) was documented in a study of pediatric ulcerative colitis. Whole-study results and caveats: Ulcerative colitis patients shared more blood-rectal clones than controls. Acute severe colitis showed lower rectal diversity from clonal expansions.

Each sample received Survey-level depth of up to 500,000 reads. Sequencing was performed with immunoSEQ multiplex PCR; in TCRdb, only in-frame clones are kept and a portion is missing. The sample records tens of thousands of clones, roughly nine tenths being singletons. Comments on this clone: Its antigen is not known.

Germline-derived CDR1 and CDR2 are KGHSH and LQKENI. Between the trimmed V and J ends, which lost 1 base and 6 bases, there was a span of 16 bases. The CDR3 consists of 15 residues. The chain has TRBV18 and TRBJ2-7; D is undetermined. The specimen was blood. This clonotype was sampled from a boy between 10 and 17 years old with severe ulcerative colitis. In DNA, the CDR3 is TGTGCCAGCTCACCACTCTCGGGTGATATGGGCGAGCAGTACTTC. Encoded protein: CASSPLSGDMGEQYF.